The rows below give T cell receptor beta chains drawn from one sample of a study of cytomegalovirus exposure and HLA in healthy donors. TCRdb's copy holds only in-frame clones and misses some; the assay was immunoSEQ multiplex PCR. The sample records some 57,000 clones, approximately 70% being singletons. Sequencing input: PBMCs. The receptors shown here come from a woman aged 55 to 70 in good health and CMV-seropositive. Both conserved end residues are part of each CDR3. The D gene is left open where the match is weak. Only some rows state a clone size, as once, few, many or a class for expanded clones.

d_call j_call clone_size v_call cdr3_nt cdr3_aa
TRBD1 TRBJ2-6 . TRBV7-2 TGTGCCGGGGACAGGGGACTGTCTGGGGCCAACGTCCTGACTTTC CAGDRGLSGANVLTF
TRBD1 TRBJ2-3 . TRBV11-2 TGTGCCAGCAGCCCGGGGACAGGGGGCGTACCAGATACGCAGTATTTT CASSPGTGGVPDTQYF
TRBD1 TRBJ1-1 . TRBV10-3 TGTGCCATCAGTGAACCATCAGGGACAGGGGCGGATGAAGCTTTCTTT CAISEPSGTGADEAFF
TRBD1 TRBJ1-2 . TRBV19 TGTGCCAGTAGCCAGGGGGGCGGGGCCTATGGCTACACCTTC CASSQGGGAYGYTF
. TRBJ1-3 few TRBV27 TGTGCCAGCAGTAAACTTGGAGTCTCTGGAAACACCATATATTTT CASSKLGVSGNTIYF
TRBD1 TRBJ2-3 . TRBV5-1 TGCGCCAGCAGCGGGGACAGGGGGCAAAGCACAGATACGCAGTATTTT CASSGDRGQSTDTQYF
. TRBJ1-6 . TRBV27 TGTGCCAGCCGTAGGGGGACGACGGGTTCACCCCTCCACTTT CASRRGTTGSPLHF
. TRBJ2-2 . TRBV9 TGTGCCAGCAGCGTAGAGACTAGAAACACCGGGGAGCTGTTTTTT CASSVETRNTGELFF
. TRBJ1-2 . TRBV5-5 TGTGCCAGCAGCCCATGGGACACCTATGGCTACACCTTC CASSPWDTYGYTF
. TRBJ2-2 . TRBV29-1 TGCAGCGCAGGCAGTAGGGGCCGAGGCACCGGGGAGCTGTTTTTT CSAGSRGRGTGELFF
. TRBJ1-6 . TRBV2 TGTGCCGGGGAGGCACCCCTCCACTTT CAGEAPLHF
TRBD2 TRBJ2-1 once TRBV4-1 TGCGCCAGCAGACTAGCGGGGGGGTTTCCCGCGCTTGATGAGCAGTTCTTC CASRLAGGFPALDEQFF